This paragraph covers one TCR beta chain sequence. The antigen is not known. The data were obtained in a study of lymphopenia after photon versus proton radiotherapy. Clones were read by immunoSEQ multiplex PCR, and TCRdb kept only the in-frame ones, dropping some. The sample yields about 5,000 clones, around 90% seen once. Study-wide points: Authors raise, but do not show, better survival with proton therapy. Post-nadir diversity loss with photons came from oligoclonal expansion, particularly CD8+ Temra cells.

Trimming pared 0 bases from V and 3 bases from J, leaving 6 bases between. This CDR3 has 13 residues. The germline gives CDR1 LGHNA, CDR2 YSLEER. The receptor was isolated from a man aged 25 to 40 with gastric cancer. Material: peripheral blood, obtained from a patient treated with photon-based radiotherapy. This sequence joins TRBV4-3 and TRBJ2-7, with no clear D. The CDR3, as DNA: TGCGCCAGCAGCCAAGACTTCAGCTACGAGCAGTACTTC. This translates into CASSQDFSYEQYF.